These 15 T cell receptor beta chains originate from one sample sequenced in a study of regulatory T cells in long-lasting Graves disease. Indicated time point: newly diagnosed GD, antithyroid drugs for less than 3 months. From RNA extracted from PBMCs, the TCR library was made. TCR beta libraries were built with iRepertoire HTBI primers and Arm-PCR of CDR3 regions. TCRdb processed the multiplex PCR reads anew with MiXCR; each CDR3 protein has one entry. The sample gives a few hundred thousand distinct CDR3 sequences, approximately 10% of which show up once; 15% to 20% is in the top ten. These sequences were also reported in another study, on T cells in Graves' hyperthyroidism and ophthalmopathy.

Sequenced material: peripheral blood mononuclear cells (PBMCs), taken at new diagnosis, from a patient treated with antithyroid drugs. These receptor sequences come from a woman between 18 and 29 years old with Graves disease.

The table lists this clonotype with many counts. CDR3 in amino acids: CASSLLDLGGYEQYF. CDR3 nucleotide sequence: TGTGCCAGCAGCCTCTTGGACCTAGGAGGGTACGAGCAGTACTTC. The J gene is TRBJ2-7, the V gene TRBV7-2; possible D gene TRBD2, 6 bases. V dropped 5 bases and J dropped 4 bases, with 18 bases sitting between them. The CDR3 extends over 15 amino acids. CDR1 and CDR2 (germline): SGHTA, FQGNSA.

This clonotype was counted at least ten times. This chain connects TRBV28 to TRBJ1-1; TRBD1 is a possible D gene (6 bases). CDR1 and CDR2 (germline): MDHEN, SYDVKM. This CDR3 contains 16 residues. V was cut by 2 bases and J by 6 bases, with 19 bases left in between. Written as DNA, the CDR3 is TGTGCCAGCAGTTTAGGCGGGGGGCTAAGTGCCGCTGAAGCTTTCTTT. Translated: CASSLGGGLSAAEAFF.

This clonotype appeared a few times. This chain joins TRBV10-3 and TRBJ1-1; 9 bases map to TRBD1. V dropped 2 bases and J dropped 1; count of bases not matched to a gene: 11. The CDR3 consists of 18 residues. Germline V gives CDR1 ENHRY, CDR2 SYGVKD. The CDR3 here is CAISEGGDRERSNTEAFF. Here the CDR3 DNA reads TGTGCCATCAGTGAGGGTGGGGACAGGGAGAGGTCGAACACTGAAGCTTTCTTT.

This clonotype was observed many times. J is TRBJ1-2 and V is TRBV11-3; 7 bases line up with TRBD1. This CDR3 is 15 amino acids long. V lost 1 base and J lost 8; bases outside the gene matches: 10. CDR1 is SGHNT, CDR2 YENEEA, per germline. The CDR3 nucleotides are TGTGCCAGCAGCTTAGCAGGGGGGGAAATTTGCGGCTACACCTTC. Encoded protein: CASSLAGGEICGYTF.

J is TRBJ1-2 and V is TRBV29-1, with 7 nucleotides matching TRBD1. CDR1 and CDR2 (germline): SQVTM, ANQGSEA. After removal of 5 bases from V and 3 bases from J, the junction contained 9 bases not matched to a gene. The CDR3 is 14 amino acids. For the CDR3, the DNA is TGCAGCGTTAAGGGGGCTTATCTCCACTATGGCTACACCTTC. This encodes CSVKGAYLHYGYTF.

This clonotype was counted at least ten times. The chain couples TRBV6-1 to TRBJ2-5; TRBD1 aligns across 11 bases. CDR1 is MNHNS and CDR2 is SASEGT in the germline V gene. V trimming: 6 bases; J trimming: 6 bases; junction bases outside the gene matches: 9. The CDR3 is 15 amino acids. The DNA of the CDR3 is TGTGCCAGCAGGTACCGGGACAGGGGGTTCCAGACCCAGTACTTC. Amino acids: CASRYRDRGFQTQYF.

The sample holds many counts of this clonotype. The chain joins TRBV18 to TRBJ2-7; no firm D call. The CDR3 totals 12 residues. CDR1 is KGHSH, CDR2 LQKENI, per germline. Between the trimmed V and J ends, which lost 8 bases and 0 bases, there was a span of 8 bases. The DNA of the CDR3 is TGTGCCAGCAGCTCAAGCTCCTACGAGCAGTACTTC. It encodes CASSSSSYEQYF.

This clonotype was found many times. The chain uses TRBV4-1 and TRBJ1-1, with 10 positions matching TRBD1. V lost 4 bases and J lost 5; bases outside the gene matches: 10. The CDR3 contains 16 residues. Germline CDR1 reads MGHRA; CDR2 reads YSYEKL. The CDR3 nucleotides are TGCGCCAGCAGCCCTTTTGTCGGGACAGGGGAGACTGAAGCTTTCTTT. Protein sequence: CASSPFVGTGETEAFF.

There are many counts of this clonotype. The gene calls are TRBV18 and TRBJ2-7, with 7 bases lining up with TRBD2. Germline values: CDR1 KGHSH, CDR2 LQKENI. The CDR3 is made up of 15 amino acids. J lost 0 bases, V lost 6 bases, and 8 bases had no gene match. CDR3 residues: CASSLAAGPSYEQYF. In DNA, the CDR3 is TGTGCCAGCTCGCTAGCGGCGGGACCCTCCTACGAGCAGTACTTC.

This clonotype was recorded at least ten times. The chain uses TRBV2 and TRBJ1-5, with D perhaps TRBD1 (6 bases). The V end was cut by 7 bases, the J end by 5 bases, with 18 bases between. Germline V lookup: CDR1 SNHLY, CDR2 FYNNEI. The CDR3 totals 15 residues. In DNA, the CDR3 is TGTGCCAGCACCCGACCAGGGGCAGGGGATCAGCCCCAGCATTTT. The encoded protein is CASTRPGAGDQPQHF.

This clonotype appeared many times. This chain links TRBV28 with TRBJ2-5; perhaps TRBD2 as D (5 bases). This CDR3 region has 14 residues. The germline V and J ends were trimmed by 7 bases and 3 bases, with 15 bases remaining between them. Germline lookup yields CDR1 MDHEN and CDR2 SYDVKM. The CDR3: CASTEGGKEETQYF. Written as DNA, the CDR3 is TGTGCCAGCACCGAGGGTGGGAAGGAAGAGACCCAGTACTTC.

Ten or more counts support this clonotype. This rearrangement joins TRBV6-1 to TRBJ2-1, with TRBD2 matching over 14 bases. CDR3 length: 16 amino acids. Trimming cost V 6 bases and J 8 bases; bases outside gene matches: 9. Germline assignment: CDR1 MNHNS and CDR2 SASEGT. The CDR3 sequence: CASSSRGTSGSDEQFF. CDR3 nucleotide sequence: TGTGCCAGCAGCTCCCGGGGGACTAGCGGGAGTGATGAGCAGTTCTTC.

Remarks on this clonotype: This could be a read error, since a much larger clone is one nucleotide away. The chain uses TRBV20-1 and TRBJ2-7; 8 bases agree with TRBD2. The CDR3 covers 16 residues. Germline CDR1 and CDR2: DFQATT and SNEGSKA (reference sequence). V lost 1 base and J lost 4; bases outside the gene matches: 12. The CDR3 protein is CSARGQGRLARYEQYF. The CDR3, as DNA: TGCAGTGCTAGAGGGCAAGGAAGACTAGCGAGATACGAGCAGTACTTC.

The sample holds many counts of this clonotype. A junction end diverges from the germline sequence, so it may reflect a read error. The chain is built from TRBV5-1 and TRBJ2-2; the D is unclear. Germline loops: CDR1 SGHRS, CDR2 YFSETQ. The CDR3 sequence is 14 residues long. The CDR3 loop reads CASSLALGPGELFF. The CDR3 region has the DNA TGTGCCAGCAGCTTAGCCCTAGGCCCCGGGGAGCTGTTTTTT.

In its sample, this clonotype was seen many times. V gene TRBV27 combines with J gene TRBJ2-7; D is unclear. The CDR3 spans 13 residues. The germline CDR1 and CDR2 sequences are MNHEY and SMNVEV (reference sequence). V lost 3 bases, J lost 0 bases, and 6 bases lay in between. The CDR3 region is CASSLAASYEQYF. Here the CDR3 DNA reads TGTGCCAGCAGTTTGGCAGCCTCCTACGAGCAGTACTTC.